This T cell receptor beta chain was sequenced in a study of T cells in Graves' hyperthyroidism and ophthalmopathy. What was amplified from RNA transcripts were TCR beta CDR3 regions. First-round RT-PCR with HTBI primers amplified the TCR CDR3 region. A single record per CDR3 protein comes from TCRdb applying MiXCR to the multiplex PCR reads. The sample contains roughly 49,000 distinct CDR3 sequences, 45% to 65% of which appear only once. It was considered stable Graves' hyperthyroidism when ophthalmopathy did not progress within 18 months. The CDR3 extends over 14 amino acids. V gave up 4 bases and J gave up 8 bases, with 18 bases separating them. Germline V gene data show CDR1 as SGHNT and CDR2 as YYREEE (reference sequence).

The gene calls are TRBV5-4 and TRBJ1-1; D gene ambiguous. Sequencing used peripheral blood or thyroid tissue (not recorded which). The receptor was isolated from a man aged 18 to 29 with Graves' hyperthyroidism. The CDR3 nucleotides read TGTGCCAGCAGCCGTACGGGCATCGATCTCGAAGCTTTCTTT. It specifies CASSRTGIDLEAFF.